Listed below are T cell receptor beta chains from one sample, sequenced in a study of molecular identifiers for immune sequencing clone quantification. TCRdb reprocessed the PCR reads with MiXCR, giving one entry per CDR3 protein. The profile shows about half a million distinct CDR3 sequences, around 25% of them singletons. The sequencing input was naive CD8+ T cells from blood, with Jurkat cell RNA spiked in. Source of these receptors: a human donor in good health. Some libraries in this study had Jurkat cell RNA spiked in. CDR3s include the opening cysteine and the closing phenylalanine or tryptophan. Fields, in order: V gene, clone size, J gene, D gene, CDR3 protein, CDR3 DNA. The D gene is left open where the match is weak. Clone size appears in some rows only: once, few, many, or a class for an expanded clone.

>TRBV12-3/TRBV12-4|once|TRBJ2-7|TRBD2
CASSLDRTSGEASYEQYF
TGTGCCAGCAGTTTAGATCGGACTAGCGGGGAGGCCTCCTACGAGCAGTACTTC
>TRBV6-2/TRBV6-3|.|TRBJ2-1|TRBD1
CASSYTRTGGGNEQFF
TGTGCCAGCAGTTACACACGGACAGGGGGTGGCAATGAGCAGTTCTTC
>TRBV5-4|few|TRBJ2-5|.
CASSPWGGLETQYF
TGTGCCAGCAGCCCCTGGGGGGGCTTAGAGACCCAGTACTTC
>TRBV6-5|.|TRBJ2-5|.
CASSYSPGRRETQYF
TGTGCCAGCAGTTACTCCCCAGGGAGGCGTGAGACCCAGTACTTC
>TRBV7-2|.|TRBJ2-3|TRBD2
CASSTYSGGATDTQYF
TGTGCCAGCAGCACCTATAGCGGGGGGGCGACAGATACGCAGTATTTT
>TRBV11-2|few|TRBJ2-1|.
CASSSWGDYNEQFF
TGTGCCAGCAGCTCTTGGGGGGATTACAATGAGCAGTTCTTC
>TRBV7-8|.|TRBJ2-5|TRBD2
CASSLYLAGGHGETQYF
TGTGCCAGCAGCTTATATTTAGCGGGGGGGCATGGAGAGACCCAGTACTTC
>TRBV6-5|many|TRBJ1-1|.
CASSLAPLSEAFF
TGTGCCAGCAGTTTAGCCCCCCTCTCTGAAGCTTTCTTT
>TRBV28|many|TRBJ2-3|.
CASSLGPADTQYF
TGTGCCAGCAGTTTAGGACCGGCAGATACGCAGTATTTT
>TRBV20-1|few|TRBJ2-1|.
CSARRTGSSYNEQFF
TGCAGTGCTAGGAGAACAGGGAGCTCCTACAATGAGCAGTTCTTC
>TRBV6-2/TRBV6-3|.|TRBJ1-1|.
CASSYGGLDTEAFF
TGTGCCAGCAGTTACGGGGGTCTGGACACTGAAGCTTTCTTT
>TRBV5-8|.|TRBJ2-2|.
CASSSDETPTNTGELFF
TGTGCCAGCAGCTCGGACGAGACACCGACGAACACCGGGGAGCTGTTTTTT
>TRBV29-1|many|TRBJ2-1|.
CSVEDHEGNNEQFF
TGCAGCGTTGAAGATCACGAGGGGAACAATGAGCAGTTCTTC
>TRBV4-1|many|TRBJ1-2|.
CASSQGTGSYVYGYTF
TGCGCCAGCAGCCAAGGTACAGGGAGTTATGTTTATGGCTACACCTTC